This is a list of T cell receptor beta chains from one sample in a study of blood T cell repertoires in COVID-19. Assay: immunoSEQ multiplex PCR; the TCRdb copy retains only in-frame clones and omits some. This table holds some 320,000 clones, around 92% found once. Sequenced: PBMCs or T cells enriched from blood (not recorded which). The origin of the receptors is a woman in her fifties or sixties who had been exposed to COVID-19. Each CDR3 is given with its conserved first and last residue. A D gene is named only where the DNA matches it firmly. Clone size is not always given. Where it is, it says once, few, many or a class for expanded clones.

.	TRBV7-2	TRBJ2-7	TRBD2	CASSISGGLPYEQYF	TGTGCCAGCAGCATCAGCGGGGGCCTCCCCTACGAGCAGTACTTC
.	TRBV19	TRBJ1-2	.	CASKGAGHYGYTF	TGTGCCAGTAAAGGGGCAGGGCACTATGGCTACACCTTC
.	TRBV30	TRBJ1-5	.	CAWSSQGGQPQHF	TGTGCCTGGAGTTCACAGGGCGGGCAGCCCCAGCATTTT
.	TRBV10-3	TRBJ2-2	.	CAIRGQGANTGELFF	TGTGCCATCAGAGGCCAGGGCGCGAACACCGGGGAGCTGTTTTTT
.	TRBV9	TRBJ2-2	.	CASSVYYSNTGELFF	TGTGCCAGCAGCGTCTACTATTCGAACACCGGGGAGCTGTTTTTT
few	TRBV28	TRBJ2-2	.	CASKRPRGGLVTGELFF	TGTGCCAGCAAACGCCCCAGGGGAGGGTTAGTTACCGGGGAGCTGTTTTTT
.	TRBV28	TRBJ1-2	TRBD1	CASSSPDRGNYGYTF	TGTGCCAGCAGTTCCCCTGACAGGGGGAACTATGGCTACACCTTC
.	TRBV10-3	TRBJ1-2	.	CAISDSERSYGYTF	TGTGCCATCAGTGACTCTGAGAGGTCCTATGGCTACACCTTC
once	TRBV5-4	TRBJ1-2	.	CASSIDQGYYGYTF	TGTGCCAGCAGTATAGACCAGGGTTACTATGGCTACACCTTC
.	TRBV5-1	TRBJ1-2	TRBD1	CASSAGTGRYGYTF	TGCGCCAGCAGCGCTGGGACAGGGCGGTATGGCTACACCTTC
.	TRBV5-1	TRBJ2-7	.	CASSSEPGFSPYEQYF	TGCGCCAGCAGCTCTGAACCGGGGTTCTCTCCTTACGAGCAGTACTTC
.	TRBV21-1	TRBJ2-2	.	CASNKSRRGTGELFF	TGTGCCAGCAACAAAAGCCGGAGGGGCACCGGGGAGCTGTTTTTT
.	TRBV15	TRBJ1-1	.	CATSSIDGQNTEAFF	TGTGCCACCAGCAGCATTGATGGGCAGAACACTGAAGCTTTCTTT
.	TRBV5-4	TRBJ2-3	TRBD2	CASSAPTARGNSRDTQYF	TGTGCCAGCAGCGCACCTACTGCGCGGGGGAACAGCAGGGATACGCAGTATTTT
.	TRBV7-9	TRBJ2-5	.	CASSSRRVGSETQYF	TGTGCCAGCAGCTCACGCAGGGTGGGTTCCGAGACCCAGTACTTC
.	TRBV2	TRBJ1-5	.	CASRSDRDQPQHF	TGTGCCAGCAGATCCGACAGAGATCAGCCCCAGCATTTT
once	TRBV18	TRBJ1-4	TRBD1	CASSPGIGQGSNEKLFF	TGTGCCAGCTCCCCTGGAATTGGACAGGGGTCTAATGAAAAACTGTTTTTT
.	TRBV5-5	TRBJ2-3	TRBD1	CASSSLVTGTGGFTDTQYF	TGTGCCAGCAGCTCTTTGGTGACTGGGACAGGGGGTTTCACAGATACGCAGTATTTT
.	TRBV14	TRBJ1-1	.	CASSQVGAETEAFF	TGTGCCAGCAGCCAAGTAGGGGCTGAGACTGAAGCTTTCTTT
.	TRBV19	TRBJ1-5	.	CASTWGLHSNQPQHF	TGTGCCAGTACTTGGGGACTCCATAGCAATCAGCCCCAGCATTTT
once	TRBV2	TRBJ2-2	TRBD1	CASSAGTGYTGELFF	TGTGCCAGCAGTGCCGGGACAGGGTACACCGGGGAGCTGTTTTTT
.	TRBV5-1	TRBJ2-5	TRBD1	CASSTTGQGGSETQYF	TGCGCCAGCAGCACCACGGGACAGGGAGGGTCGGAGACCCAGTACTTC
.	TRBV28	TRBJ2-7	.	CASSLTGYEQYF	TGTGCCAGCAGTCTGACGGGGTACGAGCAGTACTTC
.	TRBV5-4	TRBJ1-1	TRBD1	CASSLDRGLHTEAFF	TGTGCCAGCAGCTTGGACAGGGGGCTACACACTGAAGCTTTCTTT
once	TRBV11-2	TRBJ2-7	TRBD2	CASSRWEGLAGYEQYF	TGTGCCAGCAGCCGTTGGGAGGGACTAGCGGGATACGAGCAGTACTTC
.	TRBV15	TRBJ2-2	TRBD1	CATSIPGTGGIGELFF	TGTGCCACCAGCATCCCCGGGACAGGGGGTATCGGGGAGCTGTTTTTT
.	TRBV7-2	TRBJ2-5	TRBD1	CASSSGQLYQETQYF	TGTGCCAGCAGCTCGGGACAGCTGTACCAAGAGACCCAGTACTTC
once	TRBV2	TRBJ2-4	.	CASMGGVIAKNIQYF	TGTGCCAGCATGGGCGGGGTCATAGCCAAAAACATTCAGTACTTC
.	TRBV28	TRBJ1-5	.	CASSYTGMSNQPQHF	TGTGCCAGCAGTTACACAGGGATGAGCAATCAGCCCCAGCATTTT
.	TRBV19	TRBJ2-3	TRBD2	CASTPYGTSGEDTQYF	TGTGCCAGTACCCCATATGGGACTAGCGGGGAAGATACGCAGTATTTT
few	TRBV2	TRBJ1-5	.	CASKIENGNQPQHF	TGTGCCAGCAAAATAGAGAATGGCAATCAGCCCCAGCATTTT
.	TRBV2	TRBJ2-3	TRBD2	CASSPGLSTDTQYF	TGTGCCAGCAGTCCGGGACTAAGCACAGATACGCAGTATTTT
.	TRBV19	TRBJ2-3	TRBD1	CASSQGAPGTDTQYF	TGTGCCAGTAGCCAGGGGGCGCCGGGCACAGATACGCAGTATTTT
.	TRBV29-1	TRBJ1-2	.	CSARTANYGYTF	TGCAGCGCCAGGACAGCCAACTATGGCTACACCTTC
.	TRBV28	TRBJ1-6	.	CASSSAGSSYNSPLHF	TGTGCCAGCAGCTCCGCAGGTAGCTCCTATAATTCACCCCTCCACTTT
.	TRBV2	TRBJ2-7	.	CASKEQGSYEQYF	TGTGCCAGCAAGGAACAGGGTTCCTACGAGCAGTACTTC
.	TRBV18	TRBJ2-5	.	CASSRSRAETQYF	TGTGCCAGCTCACGGAGCAGGGCCGAGACCCAGTACTTC
.	TRBV13	TRBJ1-2	.	CASSLLADPPYGYTF	TGTGCCAGCAGCTTACTAGCGGACCCCCCCTATGGCTACACCTTC
.	TRBV28	TRBJ2-3	.	CASSPGHLPDTQYF	TGTGCCAGCAGTCCGGGACATCTCCCAGATACGCAGTATTTT
.	TRBV27	TRBJ1-1	TRBD1	CASGSRGLNTEAFF	TGTGCCAGCGGGAGCAGGGGGTTGAACACTGAAGCTTTCTTT
few	TRBV24-1	TRBJ1-5	.	CATQNPTGPQHF	TGTGCCACCCAAAACCCGACGGGGCCCCAGCATTTT
once	TRBV3-1/TRBV3-2	TRBJ1-2	.	CASGEAGNYGYTF	TGTGCCAGCGGGGAGGCAGGTAACTATGGCTACACCTTC
.	TRBV25-1	TRBJ2-2	.	CASSVGLGRTGELFF	TGTGCCAGCAGTGTAGGGTTAGGGAGGACCGGGGAGCTGTTTTTT
few	TRBV7-2	TRBJ2-2	.	CASSLDRGGGELFF	TGTGCCAGCAGCTTAGATAGGGGTGGCGGGGAGCTGTTTTTT
.	TRBV27	TRBJ1-2	TRBD1	CASSPGQGAIYGYTF	TGTGCCAGCAGCCCGGGACAGGGGGCCATTTATGGCTACACCTTC
.	TRBV30	TRBJ2-1	TRBD1	CAWSVWTGDFGEQFF	TGTGCCTGGAGTGTTTGGACAGGGGATTTTGGTGAGCAGTTCTTC
.	TRBV14	TRBJ1-4	TRBD1	CASSPWDRGDEKLFF	TGTGCCAGCAGCCCATGGGACAGGGGAGATGAAAAACTGTTTTTT
.	TRBV28	TRBJ2-7	TRBD2	CASRSPGLADPYEQYF	TGTGCCAGCAGGTCCCCGGGACTAGCGGACCCCTACGAGCAGTACTTC
.	TRBV28	TRBJ1-2	TRBD1	CASSLGTAYGYTF	TGTGCCAGCAGTTTGGGGACAGCCTATGGCTACACCTTC
.	TRBV18	TRBJ1-5	TRBD1	CASSPGGTETYQPQHF	TGTGCCAGCTCACCAGGGGGGACAGAGACTTATCAGCCCCAGCATTTT
.	TRBV6-1	TRBJ2-7	TRBD1	CASSEAWDSSYEQYF	TGTGCCAGCAGTGAAGCATGGGACAGCTCCTACGAGCAGTACTTC
.	TRBV30	TRBJ1-5	.	CAWSKKPRELYNQPQHF	TGTGCCTGGAGTAAAAAACCCCGGGAGTTATACAATCAGCCCCAGCATTTT
.	TRBV6-4	TRBJ1-2	TRBD1	CASSKYAGTEYGYTF	TGTGCCAGCAGTAAATATGCCGGGACAGAATATGGCTACACCTTC